This T cell receptor beta chain was sequenced in a study of blood T cell repertoires in COVID-19. About the study: The United States, Italy and Spain supplied acute and convalescent COVID-19 samples.

Some clones are missing from TCRdb's copy, which holds only in-frame ones; the method was immunoSEQ multiplex PCR. This table has 300,000 or so clones, just over 85% appearing once. CDR1 and CDR2 (germline): SQVTM, ANQGSEA. This CDR3 region has 15 residues. V gave up 2 bases and J gave up 1 base; unmatched junction bases: 6. Specimen: PBMCs or T cells enriched from blood (not recorded which). The chain links TRBV29-1 to TRBJ2-5, with TRBD2 matching over 8 bases. This receptor was taken from a woman younger than 30 who had recovered from COVID-19. The CDR3 coding sequence is TGCAGCGTTGAATCGTACGGGGGGGCCCAAGAGACCCAGTACTTC. Amino acids: CSVESYGGAQETQYF.